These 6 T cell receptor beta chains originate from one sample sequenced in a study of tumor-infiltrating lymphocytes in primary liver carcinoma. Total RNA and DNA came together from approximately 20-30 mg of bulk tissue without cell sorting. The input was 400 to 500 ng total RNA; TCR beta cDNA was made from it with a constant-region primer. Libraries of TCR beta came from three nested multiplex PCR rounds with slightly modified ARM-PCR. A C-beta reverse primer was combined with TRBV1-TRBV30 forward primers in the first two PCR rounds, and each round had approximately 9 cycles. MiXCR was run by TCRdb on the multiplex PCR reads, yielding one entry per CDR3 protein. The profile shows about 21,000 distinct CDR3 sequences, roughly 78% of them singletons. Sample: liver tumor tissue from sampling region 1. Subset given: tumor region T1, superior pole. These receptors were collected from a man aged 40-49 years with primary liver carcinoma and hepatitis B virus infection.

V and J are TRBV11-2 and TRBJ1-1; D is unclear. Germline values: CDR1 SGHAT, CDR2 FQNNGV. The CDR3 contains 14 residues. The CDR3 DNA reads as TGTGTCAGTAGTTTAACGGCCTTCGACACTGAAGCTTTCTTT. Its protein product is CVSSLTAFDTEAFF.

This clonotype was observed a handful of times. CDR3 DNA sequence: TGCAGTGCTACCCCCGGACTCGGGTCCTACAATGAGCAGTTCTTC. Translating it yields CSATPGLGSYNEQFF. The chain uses TRBV20-1 and TRBJ2-1; TRBD2 might be the D (5 bases). CDR1 and CDR2 from the germline V gene are DFQATT and SNEGSKA (reference sequence). This CDR3 is 15 amino acids long. Trimming left V 4 bases short and J 1 base short, with 14 bases between.

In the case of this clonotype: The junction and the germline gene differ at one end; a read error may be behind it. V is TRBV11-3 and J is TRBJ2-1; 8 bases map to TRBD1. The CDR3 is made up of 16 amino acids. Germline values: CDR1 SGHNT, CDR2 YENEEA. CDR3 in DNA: TGTGCTAGCAGCCCAGCAGGACAGGGCGTGGTAGATGAGCAGATCTTC. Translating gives CASSPAGQGVVDEQIF.

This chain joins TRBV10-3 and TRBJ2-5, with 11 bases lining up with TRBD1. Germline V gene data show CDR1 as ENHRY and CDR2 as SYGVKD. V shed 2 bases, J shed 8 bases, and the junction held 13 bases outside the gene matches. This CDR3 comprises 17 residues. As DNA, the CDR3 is TGTGCCATCAGTGAGCAGAAGGGACAGGGGGGGACGGATACCCAGTACTTC. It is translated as CAISEQKGQGGTDTQYF.

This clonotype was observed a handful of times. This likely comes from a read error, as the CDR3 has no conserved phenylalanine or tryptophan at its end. In DNA, the CDR3 is TGCGCCAGCAGCCATGAGACCGATACGCAGTATTTA. This sequence encodes CASSHETDTQYL. The chain employs TRBV4-3 and TRBJ2-3; the D is unclear. The V end lost 3 bases, the J end lost 6 bases, and 7 bases lay between the germline ends. Germline V lookup: CDR1 LGHNA, CDR2 YSLEER. This CDR3 has 12 residues.

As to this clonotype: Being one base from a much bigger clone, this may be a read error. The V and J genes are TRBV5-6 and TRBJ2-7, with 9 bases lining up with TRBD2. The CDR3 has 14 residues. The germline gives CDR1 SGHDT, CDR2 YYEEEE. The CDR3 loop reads CASSQPGLAYEQCF. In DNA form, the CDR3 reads TGTGCCAGCAGCCAACCGGGACTAGCTTACGAGCAGTGCTTC.